A selection of T cell receptor beta chains follows, all from one sample in a study of cytomegalovirus exposure and HLA in healthy donors. Assay used: immunoSEQ multiplex PCR; TCRdb lists only in-frame clones, some missing. The profile shows approximately 99,000 clones, 55% to 80% of them singletons. The sequenced material came from PBMCs. These receptors were taken from a man between 40 and 49 years old in good health and CMV-seronegative. Both conserved end residues are part of each CDR3. Fields, in order: clone size, V gene, J gene, D gene, CDR3 protein, CDR3 DNA. A D gene is named only where the DNA matches it firmly. Where a row states a size, it is once, few, many or the class of an expanded clone; other rows omit it.

clone size: few; V gene: TRBV6-6; J gene: TRBJ1-1; D gene: -; CDR3 protein: CASSYSSTYMNTEAFF; CDR3 DNA: TGTGCCAGCAGCTACAGTTCGACTTACATGAACACTGAAGCTTTCTTT
clone size: -; V gene: TRBV6-5; J gene: TRBJ1-2; D gene: TRBD1; CDR3 protein: CASRRGTDYGYTF; CDR3 DNA: TGTGCCAGCAGGCGCGGGACAGATTATGGCTACACCTTC
clone size: -; V gene: TRBV5-1; J gene: TRBJ2-5; D gene: TRBD2; CDR3 protein: CASSLELAAYETQYF; CDR3 DNA: TGCGCCAGCAGCTTGGAACTAGCGGCTTACGAGACCCAGTACTTC
clone size: few; V gene: TRBV7-9; J gene: TRBJ2-7; D gene: -; CDR3 protein: CASSLQAGSSYEQYF; CDR3 DNA: TGTGCCAGCAGCTTACAGGCAGGTAGCTCCTACGAGCAGTACTTC
clone size: few; V gene: TRBV13; J gene: TRBJ1-6; D gene: TRBD1; CDR3 protein: CASSWQGVLGNNSPLHF; CDR3 DNA: TGTGCCAGCAGCTGGCAGGGGGTGCTAGGTAATAATTCACCCCTCCACTTT
clone size: -; V gene: TRBV2; J gene: TRBJ1-6; D gene: TRBD1; CDR3 protein: CASSEYGMGTGFTSPLHF; CDR3 DNA: TGTGCCAGCAGTGAATATGGTATGGGGACAGGGTTCACATCACCCCTCCACTTT
clone size: -; V gene: TRBV18; J gene: TRBJ1-5; D gene: -; CDR3 protein: CASSRSRDQPQHF; CDR3 DNA: TGTGCCAGCTCACGCTCTCGGGATCAGCCCCAGCATTTT
clone size: -; V gene: TRBV7-9; J gene: TRBJ1-6; D gene: TRBD1; CDR3 protein: CASGQGAGSPLHF; CDR3 DNA: TGTGCCAGTGGACAGGGGGCTGGTTCACCCCTCCACTTT
clone size: -; V gene: TRBV5-1; J gene: TRBJ1-5; D gene: -; CDR3 protein: CASSLGPSGSNQPQHF; CDR3 DNA: TGCGCCAGCAGCTTGGGCCCATCCGGGAGCAATCAGCCCCAGCATTTT
clone size: -; V gene: TRBV29-1; J gene: TRBJ1-4; D gene: -; CDR3 protein: CSVDISGQPTNEKLFF; CDR3 DNA: TGCAGCGTTGATATATCGGGACAACCAACTAATGAAAAACTGTTTTTT
clone size: -; V gene: TRBV5-1; J gene: TRBJ1-1; D gene: -; CDR3 protein: CASSRGLVLPNTEAFF; CDR3 DNA: TGCGCCAGCAGCCGAGGTCTCGTTCTCCCGAACACTGAAGCTTTCTTT
clone size: once; V gene: TRBV7-2; J gene: TRBJ1-2; D gene: TRBD1; CDR3 protein: CASSPGGTANYGYTF; CDR3 DNA: TGTGCCAGCAGTCCAGGGGGGACGGCTAACTATGGCTACACCTTC
clone size: -; V gene: TRBV6-4; J gene: TRBJ2-2; D gene: TRBD1; CDR3 protein: CASSSTGVNTGELFF; CDR3 DNA: TGTGCCAGCAGTTCCACAGGGGTTAACACCGGGGAGCTGTTTTTT
clone size: -; V gene: TRBV7-2; J gene: TRBJ2-5; D gene: -; CDR3 protein: CASSPGVALFQETQYF; CDR3 DNA: TGTGCCAGCAGCCCTGGAGTAGCGCTCTTTCAAGAGACCCAGTACTTC
clone size: few; V gene: TRBV5-1; J gene: TRBJ1-1; D gene: TRBD1; CDR3 protein: CASNTGVGGNTEAFF; CDR3 DNA: TGCGCCAGCAACACAGGGGTAGGGGGGAACACTGAAGCTTTCTTT
clone size: -; V gene: TRBV5-4; J gene: TRBJ2-3; D gene: TRBD2; CDR3 protein: CASSVGLAGFPRDTQYF; CDR3 DNA: TGTGCCAGCAGCGTTGGACTAGCGGGGTTCCCAAGGGATACGCAGTATTTT
clone size: once; V gene: TRBV5-4; J gene: TRBJ2-7; D gene: TRBD1; CDR3 protein: CASSPTTRQGGNYEQYF; CDR3 DNA: TGTGCCAGCAGCCCCACGACCAGACAGGGGGGGAACTACGAGCAGTACTTC
clone size: -; V gene: TRBV7-2; J gene: TRBJ1-5; D gene: -; CDR3 protein: CASSLAPQGGYQPQHF; CDR3 DNA: TGTGCCAGCAGCTTAGCGCCCCAGGGAGGTTATCAGCCCCAGCATTTT
clone size: -; V gene: TRBV5-1; J gene: TRBJ1-5; D gene: -; CDR3 protein: CASSPEGRKSNQPQHF; CDR3 DNA: TGCGCCAGCAGCCCGGAGGGTCGGAAAAGCAATCAGCCCCAGCATTTT
clone size: -; V gene: TRBV4-1; J gene: TRBJ2-7; D gene: -; CDR3 protein: CASSTVAGYEQYF; CDR3 DNA: TGCGCCAGCAGCACCGTCGCGGGTTACGAGCAGTACTTC
clone size: -; V gene: TRBV5-1; J gene: TRBJ2-2; D gene: -; CDR3 protein: CASSLAGEGTGELFF; CDR3 DNA: TGCGCCAGCAGCTTGGCTGGAGAGGGCACCGGGGAGCTGTTTTTT
clone size: -; V gene: TRBV7-9; J gene: TRBJ2-5; D gene: -; CDR3 protein: CASSLDTETQYF; CDR3 DNA: TGTGCCAGCAGCCTGGACACGGAGACCCAGTACTTC
clone size: -; V gene: TRBV4-1; J gene: TRBJ2-5; D gene: -; CDR3 protein: CASSQAPRETQYF; CDR3 DNA: TGCGCCAGCAGCCAAGCCCCACGGGAGACCCAGTACTTC
clone size: -; V gene: TRBV19; J gene: TRBJ1-5; D gene: TRBD1; CDR3 protein: CASRPRPGQGTPESQPQHF; CDR3 DNA: TGTGCCAGTAGGCCAAGACCGGGACAGGGGACGCCGGAAAGTCAGCCCCAGCATTTT
clone size: -; V gene: TRBV29-1; J gene: TRBJ2-7; D gene: -; CDR3 protein: CSVAGGVDHEQYF; CDR3 DNA: TGCAGCGTTGCGGGCGGGGTAGACCACGAGCAGTACTTC
clone size: few; V gene: TRBV6-5; J gene: TRBJ1-6; D gene: -; CDR3 protein: CASSYRRHNSPLHF; CDR3 DNA: TGTGCCAGCAGTTACAGGCGGCATAATTCACCCCTCCACTTT
clone size: -; V gene: TRBV9; J gene: TRBJ2-3; D gene: TRBD2; CDR3 protein: CASSPGTTTDTQYF; CDR3 DNA: TGTGCCAGCAGCCCCGGGACTACCACAGATACGCAGTATTTT
clone size: -; V gene: TRBV6-5; J gene: TRBJ1-2; D gene: -; CDR3 protein: CASRRDNNYGYTF; CDR3 DNA: TGTGCCAGCAGACGGGACAATAACTATGGCTACACCTTC
clone size: -; V gene: TRBV5-6; J gene: TRBJ2-1; D gene: -; CDR3 protein: CASSSGGYNEQFF; CDR3 DNA: TGTGCCAGCAGCTCCGGGGGCTACAATGAGCAGTTCTTC
clone size: -; V gene: TRBV11-1; J gene: TRBJ2-7; D gene: -; CDR3 protein: CASSPVMNRVPYEQYF; CDR3 DNA: TGTGCCAGCAGCCCGGTAATGAACAGGGTACCCTACGAGCAGTACTTC
clone size: -; V gene: TRBV7-8; J gene: TRBJ1-5; D gene: -; CDR3 protein: CASSPRRGLSNQPQHF; CDR3 DNA: TGTGCCAGCAGCCCGCGGAGGGGTCTTAGCAATCAGCCCCAGCATTTT
clone size: -; V gene: TRBV2; J gene: TRBJ2-2; D gene: -; CDR3 protein: CASRKEAVPGELFF; CDR3 DNA: TGTGCCAGCAGAAAAGAGGCTGTCCCCGGGGAGCTGTTTTTT
clone size: -; V gene: TRBV28; J gene: TRBJ2-5; D gene: TRBD2; CDR3 protein: CATDDWRGAQETQYF; CDR3 DNA: TGTGCCACGGACGACTGGCGGGGGGCTCAAGAGACCCAGTACTTC
clone size: -; V gene: TRBV25-1; J gene: TRBJ1-1; D gene: TRBD1; CDR3 protein: CASVGTGDTEAFF; CDR3 DNA: TGTGCCAGCGTTGGGACAGGTGACACTGAAGCTTTCTTT
clone size: -; V gene: TRBV7-6; J gene: TRBJ2-7; D gene: TRBD2; CDR3 protein: CASSLQPSGAYEQYF; CDR3 DNA: TGTGCCAGCAGCTTACAGCCTAGCGGAGCCTACGAGCAGTACTTC
clone size: -; V gene: TRBV2; J gene: TRBJ2-3; D gene: TRBD2; CDR3 protein: CASCWTSGTDTQYF; CDR3 DNA: TGTGCCAGCTGTTGGACTAGCGGCACAGATACGCAGTATTTT
clone size: -; V gene: TRBV29-1; J gene: TRBJ2-7; D gene: -; CDR3 protein: CSVVDRYEQYF; CDR3 DNA: TGCAGCGTGGTTGACAGGTACGAGCAGTACTTC
clone size: -; V gene: TRBV5-1; J gene: TRBJ1-1; D gene: -; CDR3 protein: CASGRENTEAFF; CDR3 DNA: TGCGCCAGCGGCAGGGAGAACACTGAAGCTTTCTTT
clone size: -; V gene: TRBV4-1; J gene: TRBJ2-1; D gene: TRBD2; CDR3 protein: CASSQDGGGGGYNEQFF; CDR3 DNA: TGCGCCAGCAGCCAAGACGGAGGCGGGGGGGGCTACAATGAGCAGTTCTTC
clone size: -; V gene: TRBV10-3; J gene: TRBJ2-3; D gene: -; CDR3 protein: CASRGGDTQYF; CDR3 DNA: TGTGCCAGCAGGGGGGGGGATACGCAGTATTTT
clone size: -; V gene: TRBV5-6; J gene: TRBJ1-3; D gene: -; CDR3 protein: CASGANSGNTIYF; CDR3 DNA: TGTGCCAGCGGCGCTAACAGCGGAAACACCATATATTTT
clone size: -; V gene: TRBV30; J gene: TRBJ2-2; D gene: -; CDR3 protein: CAWMARSNTGELFF; CDR3 DNA: TGTGCCTGGATGGCCAGATCGAACACCGGGGAGCTGTTTTTT
clone size: -; V gene: TRBV19; J gene: TRBJ1-1; D gene: -; CDR3 protein: CASTPRGVHGTEAFF; CDR3 DNA: TGTGCCAGTACCCCCCGGGGGGTCCACGGCACTGAAGCTTTCTTT